The 7 T cell receptor beta chains below all came from one sample that was sequenced in a study of radiation and T cells in renal cell carcinoma (dated by TCRdb to 2018 to 2020). This sample's time point label indicates: blood 2 weeks post-SBRT. In light of the paper, this sample's treatment or condition label describes: 15 Gy SBRT to primary tumor, nephrectomy 4 weeks later. Library preparation was by the immunoSEQ multiplex PCR assay. Here the immuneACCESS table is served through TCRdb, limited to in-frame sequences with V and J called. Missing clones are a known gap in these copies; in checked studies unresolved V genes cover under half, and the rest lacks a known reason. Counted in this sample were some 60,000 clones; around 80% of them appeared once. The top ten clones comprise roughly 7% of the sample. The input for sequencing was blood, taken from a patient whose treatment included radiotherapy and nephrectomy. The receptors come from a man aged 55 to 70 with renal cell carcinoma.

This chain uses TRBV2 with TRBJ1-3; D gene uncertain. Deletions cut 3 bases from V and 9 bases from J, with 15 bases between. The germline V gene encodes CDR1 SNHLY and CDR2 FYNNEI. The length of the CDR3 is 14 residues. The CDR3 coding sequence is TGTGCCAGCAGTGAGGGTCGGGTTGGTGGCACCATATATTTT. This translates into CASSEGRVGGTIYF. Complete variable domain (other parts from reference TRBV2 and TRBJ1-3): EPEVTQTPSHQVTQMGQEVILRCVPISNHLYFYWYRQILGQKVEFLVSFYNNEISEKSEIFDDQFSVERPDGSNFTLKIRSTKLEDSAMYFCASSEGRVGGTIYFGEGSWLTVV.

This clone was counted a few times. This chain joins TRBV9 and TRBJ2-1; TRBD1 matches at 9 bases. Germline CDR1 reads SGDLS; CDR2 reads YYNGEE. V was pared by 4 bases and J by 13 bases, with 12 bases of the junction left unmatched. The CDR3 length is 14 residues. The CDR3 sequence is CASSTWDREGKQFF. CDR3 bases: TGTGCCAGCAGCACCTGGGACAGGGAAGGAAAACAGTTCTTC.

The J gene is TRBJ2-2, the V gene TRBV7-2; TRBD1 is a possible D gene (6 bases). The germline V gene has CDR1 SGHTA and CDR2 FQGNSA. This CDR3 is 15 amino acids long. V lost 4 bases, J lost 6 bases, and 15 bases lay in between. CDR3 bases: TGTGCCAGCAGCTCGTACAGGGAAGGATCCGGGGAGCTGTTTTTT. This gives the protein CASSSYREGSGELFF.

CDR3 coding DNA: TGTGCCAGCAGTTATTTGGCGGGAGGGAATGCCTACGAGCAGTACGTC. Translation gives CASSYLAGGNAYEQYV. The chain has TRBV6-6 and TRBJ2-7; 9 bases fit TRBD2. Germline V gene lookup returns CDR1 MNHNY and CDR2 SVGAGI (reference sequence). The CDR3 length is 16 residues. Trimming cost V 3 bases and J 2 bases; bases outside gene matches: 8.

In its sample, this clone was seen once. The chain joins TRBV15 to TRBJ1-3; TRBD1 is a possible D gene (5 bases). V was clipped by 0 bases and J by 4 bases, with 16 bases between them. The germline V gene has CDR1 LNHNV and CDR2 YYDKDF (reference sequence). CDR3 length: 17 amino acids. The CDR3, as DNA: TGTGCCACCAGCAGAGATTACGGCGGGACCGGCGGAAACACCATATATTTT. Translation: CATSRDYGGTGGNTIYF.

V and J are TRBV19 and TRBJ1-2; D remains unclear. This CDR3 has 10 amino acids. Germline V CDR1 and CDR2: LNHDA, SQIVND (reference sequence). Trimming left V 7 bases short and J 3 bases short, with 3 bases between. The CDR3 protein is CASTDYGYTF. The DNA of the CDR3 is TGTGCCAGTACAGACTATGGCTACACCTTC.

The J gene is TRBJ2-1, the V gene TRBV19; 11 bases are a match to TRBD2. CDR1 and CDR2 (germline): LNHDA, SQIVND (reference sequence). The V gene end was trimmed by 5 bases and the J gene end by 3 bases; junction bases not matched to a gene: 6. The CDR3 sequence is 16 residues long. The CDR3 loop is CASSPTSGDRYNEQFF. Written as DNA, the CDR3 is TGTGCCAGTAGTCCGACTAGCGGGGACCGCTACAATGAGCAGTTCTTC.